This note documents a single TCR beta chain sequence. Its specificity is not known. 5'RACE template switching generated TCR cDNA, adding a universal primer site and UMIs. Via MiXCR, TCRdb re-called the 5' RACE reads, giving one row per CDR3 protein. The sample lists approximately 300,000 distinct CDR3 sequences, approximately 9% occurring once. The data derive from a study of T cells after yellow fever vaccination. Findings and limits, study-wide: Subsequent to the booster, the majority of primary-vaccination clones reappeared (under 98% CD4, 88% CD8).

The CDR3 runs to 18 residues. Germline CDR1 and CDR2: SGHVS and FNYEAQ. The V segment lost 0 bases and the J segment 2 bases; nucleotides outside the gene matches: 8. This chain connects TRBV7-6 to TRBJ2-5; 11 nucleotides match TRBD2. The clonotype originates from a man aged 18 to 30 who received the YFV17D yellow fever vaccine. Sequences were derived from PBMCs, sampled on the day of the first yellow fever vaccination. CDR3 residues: CASSLASSGGPKQETQYF. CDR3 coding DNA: TGTGCCAGCAGCTTAGCCTCTAGCGGGGGGCCGAAGCAAGAGACCCAGTACTTC.